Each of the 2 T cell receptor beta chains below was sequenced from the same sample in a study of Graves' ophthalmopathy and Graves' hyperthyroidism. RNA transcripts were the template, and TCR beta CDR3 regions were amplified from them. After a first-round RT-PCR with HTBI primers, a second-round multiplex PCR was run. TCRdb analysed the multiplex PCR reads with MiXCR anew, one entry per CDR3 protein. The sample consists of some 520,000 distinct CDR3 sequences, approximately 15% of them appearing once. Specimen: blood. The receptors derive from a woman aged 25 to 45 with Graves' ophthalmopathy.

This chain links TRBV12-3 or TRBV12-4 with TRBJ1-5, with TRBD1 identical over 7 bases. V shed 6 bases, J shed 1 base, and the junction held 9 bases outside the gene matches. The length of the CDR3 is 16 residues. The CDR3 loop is CASSKNRGRSNQPQHF. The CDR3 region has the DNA TGTGCCAGCAGCAAGAACAGGGGCCGGAGCAATCAGCCCCAGCATTTT.

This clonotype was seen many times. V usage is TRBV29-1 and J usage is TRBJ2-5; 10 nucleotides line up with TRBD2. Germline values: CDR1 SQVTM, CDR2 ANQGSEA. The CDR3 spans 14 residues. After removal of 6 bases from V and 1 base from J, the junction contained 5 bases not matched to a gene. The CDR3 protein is CSVPSGSLQETQYF. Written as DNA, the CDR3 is TGCAGCGTCCCTAGCGGGAGCCTCCAAGAGACCCAGTACTTC.